This paragraph covers one T cell receptor (beta chain) sequence. The antigen this receptor binds is unknown. It has no much larger one-base neighbor in the sample; base qualities were not kept. The sample is drawn from a study of shared T cell receptors in the human thymus listed by TCRdb under 2021. Looking at the study overall: The study examined how self-reactive, shared T-cell receptor alpha chains are generated in the human thymus.

To prepare the library, the immunoSEQ multiplex PCR assay was applied. TCRdb holds this immuneACCESS table with in-frame rearrangements only. Some clones are missing; in checked studies, unresolved V genes explain under half, and the rest has no known cause. This sample lists hundreds of thousands of clones; about 87% were detected once. The ten top clones hold roughly 0.0089% of the sample. CDR1 and CDR2 are read off the germline V gene as SGHVS and FQNEAQ. The CDR3 goes from the cysteine to the phenylalanine over 16 residues. The entry retains the CDR3 DNA only, 48 bases that are in frame from base 1. V is cut back by 4 bases and J by 7 bases, with 8 bases in the junction unmatched. The same data also contributed to another study, on human thymus T cells. The second publication reports: In Finland, the donors were immunologically healthy infants who were having open corrective cardiac surgery for congenital heart defects. The thymus tissue came from surgical resects taken out during corrective cardiac surgery. Both the thymic and the peripheral blood repertoires appeared to show biased V and J gene segment usage. According to the related research, thymic TCR repertoires were highly overlapping among unrelated individuals. The study used 7 to 9 infant thymus samples plus four related peripheral blood samples to characterize TCR alpha and beta repertoires. The infant donors were 7 to 244 days old, and the cohort included over 5 males and a couple of females. Thymocytes were freed from the tissue by mechanical means and kept at -70 degrees C as pellets of roughly 9.5-31 million cells. Genomic DNA was extracted from frozen cell pellets with a QIAsymphony instrument. The immunoSEQ multiplex PCR assay was used to amplify the TCRB and TCRAD loci from a standardized quantity of quality-controlled genomic DNA. The V(D)J region was spanned by amplicons of a length sufficient to cover the CDR3 and to identify V and J genes. Amplicon sequencing was performed on an Illumina platform through the commercial immunoSEQ service. Primer bias and sequencing errors were corrected using previously described methods, and TCRAD and TCRB definitions followed the IMGT database. immunoSEQ Analyzer 3.0 and VDJTools were used for repertoire analysis, which covered basic statistics, V/J segment usage, diversity estimates, rarefaction and pairwise overlap. Chao1, ChaoE, Efron-Thisted, Shannon and inverse Simpson indices were used to estimate diversity, which was also estimated on datasets down-sampled to the smallest sample. For repertoire overlap, CDR3 nucleotide sequence, V gene and J gene had to match strictly, and clustering was done by Jaccard-based multidimensional scaling. Thymus samples yielded on average about 810,000 unique TCRB clonotypes, compared with 75,000 to 100,000 from blood samples.

Material for sequencing was thymocytes. The rearranged chain carries TRBV7-8 and TRBJ1-5, and TRBD1 aligns with 12 junction nucleotides. This TCR came from a boy younger than two with a congenital heart defect. Donor details come from another sample of the same person, matched by shared clones. The CDR3 amino acid sequence is: CASSWDRGHTGQPQHF. The nucleotide sequence is TGTGCCAGCAGCTGGGACAGGGGGCATACGGGGCAGCCCCAGCATTTT. Here the CDR3 is joined to the reference TRBV7-8 and TRBJ1-5 genes, and the full variable domain is: GAGVSQSPRYKVAKRGQDVALRCDPISGHVSLFWYQQALGQGPEFLTYFQNEAQLDKSGLPSDRFFAERPEGSVSTLKIQRTQQEDSAVYLCASSWDRGHTGQPQHFGDGTRLSIL.